This T cell receptor beta chain was obtained from a study of T cells in localized non-small cell lung cancer. The study, taken as a whole, reports: Since sequencing was restricted to only one region of the tumor, intratumor heterogeneity remains a possibility. In uninvolved adjacent lung, T cell clonality reached its highest value, exceeding tumor. Elevated blood T cell density was associated with longer overall survival.

The CDR3 runs 13 residues. Germline CDR1 reads MDHEN; CDR2 reads SYDVKM. V was clipped by 2 bases and J by 9 bases, with 11 bases between them. TCRdb's table, derived via immunoSEQ multiplex PCR, lists solely in-frame clones and lacks some. The repertoire holds 70,000 to 100,000 clones, around 90% seen once, with 4.1% in the top ten. As for this clone: The antigen is not known.

Sequencing used PBMCs, obtained before any cancer treatment. J is TRBJ2-1 and V is TRBV28, with D possibly being TRBD2 (5 bases). The clonotype comes from a woman aged 35 to 70 with stage II squamous cell lung carcinoma. The DNA for the CDR3 is TGTGCCAGCAGTTTAGCCCCCCGGGGTGAGCAGTTCTTC. It is translated as CASSLAPRGEQFF.